The TCR beta chain under discussion was sequenced for a study of T-cell memory formation after mild COVID-19. Whole-study findings and limits: Clones that contracted clustered mainly in CM and EM if CD4+ and in EMRA if CD8+. The SARS-CoV-2 specificity of second-wave clones reaching peak at day 37 remained unverified.

Points on this clonotype: What it binds is unknown.

After 5'RACE with constant-segment primers, TCR alpha and TCR beta cDNA libraries carrying sample barcodes and UMIs were obtained. TCRdb analysed the 5' RACE reads with MiXCR anew, one entry per CDR3 protein. The sample has about 420,000 distinct CDR3 sequences; roughly a quarter are singletons. The CDR3 runs to 11 residues. The J segment lost 7 bases and the V segment lost 5 bases, leaving 2 bases of the junction unmatched. The TCR was taken from an adult woman who had mild COVID-19 (a few samples of this study predate the infection). Cell type and time point are not known. Sequences were obtained from PBMCs or a T cell subset sorted from them (not recorded which). V is TRBV12-3 or TRBV12-4 and J is TRBJ2-7, with 7 bases that match TRBD1. The CDR3 reads CASSPDREQYF. CDR3 bases: TGTGCCAGCAGTCCGGACAGGGAGCAGTACTTC.